This is a list of T cell receptor beta chains from one sample in a study of spatial heterogeneity in lung cancer. Each CDR3 protein is one row after TCRdb ran MiXCR on the 5' RACE reads. Here the sample spans tens of thousands of distinct CDR3 sequences, 3.3% being singletons. The sample here was PBMCs, taken at surgery. The source of these receptors is a female donor with early-stage non-small cell lung cancer. Both conserved end residues are part of each CDR3. Fields, in order: clone size, D gene, V gene, J gene, CDR3 DNA, CDR3 protein. The D gene is left open where the match is weak. The size field reads how often the clone was seen (once, few, many) or a class if it is expanded.

clone size: many; D gene: .; V gene: TRBV7-2; J gene: TRBJ1-5; CDR3 DNA: TGTGCCAGCAGCTTCCAAGGGGTGGGCAATCAGCCCCAGCATTTT; CDR3 protein: CASSFQGVGNQPQHF
clone size: many; D gene: .; V gene: TRBV4-2; J gene: TRBJ1-1; CDR3 DNA: TGTGCCAGCAGCCTAGGACAAAAAGCTTTCTTT; CDR3 protein: CASSLGQKAFF
clone size: many; D gene: TRBD2; V gene: TRBV20-1; J gene: TRBJ2-5; CDR3 DNA: TGCAGTGCCCCATCAACCTTAGCGGGAGAAGGAGAGACCCAGTACTTC; CDR3 protein: CSAPSTLAGEGETQYF
clone size: medium-sized; D gene: TRBD2; V gene: TRBV6-6; J gene: TRBJ2-7; CDR3 DNA: TGTGCCAGCAGTTATCTGTCTAGCGGGAGTGGCGAGCAGTACTTC; CDR3 protein: CASSYLSSGSGEQYF
clone size: many; D gene: TRBD1; V gene: TRBV10-2; J gene: TRBJ1-1; CDR3 DNA: TGCGCCAGCACGACAGGGGTCGGCACTGAAGCTTTCTTT; CDR3 protein: CASTTGVGTEAFF
clone size: many; D gene: TRBD1; V gene: TRBV3-1; J gene: TRBJ2-5; CDR3 DNA: TGTGCCAGCAGCCAAGTCGCAGGGGGCGTGTTTCAAGAGACCCAGTACTTC; CDR3 protein: CASSQVAGGVFQETQYF
clone size: many; D gene: .; V gene: TRBV5-4; J gene: TRBJ2-3; CDR3 DNA: TGTGCCACCCAAAAGGGACTGGCTAGCACAGATACGCAGTATTTT; CDR3 protein: CATQKGLASTDTQYF
clone size: many; D gene: .; V gene: TRBV19; J gene: TRBJ2-1; CDR3 DNA: TGTGCCAGTAGTATAACCCCCCAGGACCTTAGTGAGCAGTTCTTC; CDR3 protein: CASSITPQDLSEQFF
clone size: many; D gene: TRBD2; V gene: TRBV7-9; J gene: TRBJ2-3; CDR3 DNA: TGTGCCAGCAGCTTAAGGTCCGGGACTAGCGGGAGGGCCACAGATACGCAGTATTTT; CDR3 protein: CASSLRSGTSGRATDTQYF
clone size: many; D gene: .; V gene: TRBV5-1; J gene: TRBJ1-2; CDR3 DNA: TGCGCCAGCAGCTTAGGACAGAGTAACTATGGCTACACCTTC; CDR3 protein: CASSLGQSNYGYTF
clone size: many; D gene: .; V gene: TRBV13; J gene: TRBJ2-5; CDR3 DNA: TGTGCCAGCAGCTTTAATCCTGGAGGGCCTCCCGAGACCCAGTACTTC; CDR3 protein: CASSFNPGGPPETQYF
clone size: many; D gene: TRBD1; V gene: TRBV28; J gene: TRBJ1-1; CDR3 DNA: TGTGCCAGCAGTTCCGGACAGGAGAACACTGAAGCTTTCTTT; CDR3 protein: CASSSGQENTEAFF
clone size: many; D gene: .; V gene: TRBV4-1; J gene: TRBJ2-7; CDR3 DNA: TGCGCCAGCAGCTCCCGACTACCCTCCTACGAGCAGTACTTC; CDR3 protein: CASSSRLPSYEQYF
clone size: many; D gene: TRBD2; V gene: TRBV7-8; J gene: TRBJ2-3; CDR3 DNA: TGTGCCAGCAAGCGCAGACTAGCGGGAGGAGGGACAGATACGCAGTATTTT; CDR3 protein: CASKRRLAGGGTDTQYF
clone size: many; D gene: TRBD1; V gene: TRBV7-9; J gene: TRBJ1-2; CDR3 DNA: TGTGCCAGCATTCGTGCGGGACAGCTAGACTATGGCTACACCTTC; CDR3 protein: CASIRAGQLDYGYTF
clone size: many; D gene: .; V gene: TRBV5-1; J gene: TRBJ2-5; CDR3 DNA: TGCGCCAGCAGCTTGTTAGGCCTCCGAGAGACCCAGTACTTC; CDR3 protein: CASSLLGLRETQYF
clone size: many; D gene: .; V gene: TRBV20-1; J gene: TRBJ1-6; CDR3 DNA: TGCAGTGCCCTGGCAGCCGTGGATAATTCACCCCTCCACTTT; CDR3 protein: CSALAAVDNSPLHF
clone size: medium-sized; D gene: TRBD2; V gene: TRBV4-2; J gene: TRBJ2-1; CDR3 DNA: TGTGCCAGCAGCCAAGACAGGACTAGCGCTGTCGATGAGCAGTTCTTC; CDR3 protein: CASSQDRTSAVDEQFF
clone size: many; D gene: TRBD2; V gene: TRBV24-1; J gene: TRBJ2-1; CDR3 DNA: TGTGCCACCAGTGATCGAGGAGCGGGAGGCGGAAATGAGCAGTTCTTC; CDR3 protein: CATSDRGAGGGNEQFF
clone size: many; D gene: TRBD2; V gene: TRBV6-6; J gene: TRBJ2-7; CDR3 DNA: TGTGCCAGCAGTTCCGGGACTAGCGGTCCCTGGTTGGGAGAGCAGTACTTC; CDR3 protein: CASSSGTSGPWLGEQYF
clone size: many; D gene: .; V gene: TRBV5-1; J gene: TRBJ2-7; CDR3 DNA: TGCGCCAGCAGCCCGCGGACAGCTATATACGAGCAGTACTTC; CDR3 protein: CASSPRTAIYEQYF
clone size: many; D gene: TRBD1; V gene: TRBV7-9; J gene: TRBJ2-3; CDR3 DNA: TGTGCCAGCAGCTTTCCGGGACAGGCAGTCACAGATACGCAGTATTTT; CDR3 protein: CASSFPGQAVTDTQYF
clone size: many; D gene: .; V gene: TRBV2; J gene: TRBJ2-1; CDR3 DNA: TGTGCCAGCAGCCGAAGGGGTGGGGCCTACAATGAGCAGTTCTTC; CDR3 protein: CASSRRGGAYNEQFF
clone size: many; D gene: TRBD1; V gene: TRBV5-1; J gene: TRBJ1-1; CDR3 DNA: TGCGCCAGCAGCTTACAGGGGATTGGAAGCACTGAAGCTTTCTTT; CDR3 protein: CASSLQGIGSTEAFF
clone size: many; D gene: TRBD1; V gene: TRBV14; J gene: TRBJ2-1; CDR3 DNA: TGTGCCAGCAGCACGGACAGGGGGCATCGCAATGAGCAGTTCTTC; CDR3 protein: CASSTDRGHRNEQFF
clone size: many; D gene: .; V gene: TRBV7-6; J gene: TRBJ2-1; CDR3 DNA: TGTGCCAGCAGCCCCCCGGTAACAGGGGGGGGCAATGAGCAGTTCTTC; CDR3 protein: CASSPPVTGGGNEQFF
clone size: many; D gene: TRBD1; V gene: TRBV30; J gene: TRBJ1-1; CDR3 DNA: TGTGCCTGGGGCGGACAGGGGGCTGCTTTCTTT; CDR3 protein: CAWGGQGAAFF